Included here is one TCR beta chain sequence, with context. Antigen unknown. This entry is derived from a study of cytomegalovirus exposure and HLA in healthy donors. The ends lost 3 bases at V and 2 bases at J; junction bases unmatched: 8. Germline values: CDR1 SEHNR, CDR2 FQNEAQ (reference sequence). CDR3 size: 16 residues. Study-wide findings and caveats: Using the classifier, cytomegalovirus status was reportedly diagnosed with high specificity and sensitivity.

Primers included in the PCR were 60 Vbeta and 13 Jbeta primers. Sequencing used immunoSEQ multiplex PCR; TCRdb keeps in-frame clones, though not all of them. The sample gives 100,000 to 150,000 clones, 75% to 90% of which show up once; 4% is in the top ten. V is TRBV7-9 and J is TRBJ2-5; 8 bases fit TRBD1. Material: PBMCs. This receptor was taken from a woman aged 35 to 49 in good health and CMV-seronegative. The CDR3 loop is CASSFGQGAGQETQYF. As DNA, the CDR3 is TGTGCCAGCAGCTTCGGGCAGGGGGCCGGACAAGAGACCCAGTACTTC. The complete variable domain, with remaining parts taken from reference TRBV7-9 and TRBJ2-5, reads DTGVSQNPRHKITKRGQNVTFRCDPISEHNRLYWYRQTLGQGPEFLTYFQNEAQLEKSRLLSDRFSAERPKGSFSTLEIQRTEQGDSAMYLCASSFGQGAGQETQYFGPGTRLLVL.